Below are 17 T cell receptor beta chains sequenced from a single sample in a study of cytomegalovirus exposure and HLA in healthy donors. The PCR used 60 Vbeta and 13 Jbeta primers. This table comes from immunoSEQ multiplex PCR, and its TCRdb copy is limited to in-frame clones, with some not included. The sample includes some 170,000 clones, 83% of them seen just once. The sample consisted of PBMCs. The receptors originated from a man between 45 and 60 years old in good health and CMV-seropositive.

This clone was seen a few times. The rearrangement uses TRBV6-8 and TRBJ2-5; possibly TRBD1 for D (5 bases). Deletions cut 6 bases from V and 2 bases from J, with 19 bases between. The CDR3 is 16 amino acids. Germline CDR1 reads MNHGY; CDR2 reads SAAAGT. This CDR3 reads CASSSTPNRLQETQYF. The CDR3 DNA reads TGTGCCAGCAGCTCTACGCCCAACAGGCTGCAAGAGACCCAGTACTTC.

V gene TRBV18 combines with J gene TRBJ2-5; D is perhaps TRBD2 (5 bases). This CDR3 has 14 residues. The V gene lost 3 bases and the J gene lost 2 bases, with 10 bases spanning the gap. Germline V lookup: CDR1 KGHSH, CDR2 LQKENI. The CDR3 sequence is CASSPSLAQETQYF. CDR3 nucleotide sequence: TGTGCCAGCTCACCGTCTTTAGCGCAAGAGACCCAGTACTTC.

The rearrangement links TRBV10-1 to TRBJ2-7; no definite D call. The germline V gene encodes CDR1 WNHNN and CDR2 SYGVQD (reference sequence). The CDR3 is 12 amino acids. V lost 4 bases and J 2 bases, leaving 6 bases between the germline ends. The CDR3 coding sequence is TGCGCCAGCAGTGGAGAAACCTACGAGCAGTACTTC. Translated, it gives CASSGETYEQYF.

The chain is built from TRBV27 and TRBJ2-7; the match to TRBD2 covers 8 bases. Germline V CDR1 and CDR2: MNHEY, SMNVEV (reference sequence). V shed 3 bases and J 3 bases; nucleotides not matched to a gene: 7. The CDR3 runs 15 residues. The CDR3 sequence is CASSLSGGGSYEQYF. As DNA, the CDR3 is TGTGCCAGCAGTTTGTCCGGGGGGGGTAGCTACGAGCAGTACTTC.

This chain joins TRBV4-1 and TRBJ2-5; 10 nucleotides agree with TRBD1. The V gene end was trimmed by 5 bases and the J gene end by 1 base; junction bases not matched to a gene: 13. The CDR3 loop spans 18 amino acids. Germline V gives CDR1 MGHRA, CDR2 YSYEKL. CDR3 DNA sequence: TGCGCCAGCAGCAAGACAGGGGGCGGATCTGGCCCCCAAGAGACCCAGTACTTC. It yields the protein CASSKTGGGSGPQETQYF.

The gene calls are TRBV7-3 and TRBJ2-3; 7 nucleotides align to TRBD1. Looked up from germline, CDR1 is SGHTA and CDR2 is FQGTGA. The J segment lost 4 bases and the V segment lost 6 bases, leaving 4 bases of the junction unmatched. The CDR3 has 13 amino acids. The CDR3 protein is CASSPTGADTQYF. The DNA of the CDR3 is TGTGCCAGCAGTCCTACAGGGGCAGATACGCAGTATTTT.

This chain connects TRBV13 to TRBJ2-3, with 10 bases identical to TRBD2. Per the germline V gene, CDR1 is PRHDT and CDR2 is FYEKMQ (reference sequence). The CDR3 spans 16 residues. The V and J ends lost 3 bases and 4 bases, in that order; junction bases with no gene match: 7. The DNA of the CDR3 is TGTGCCAGCAGCTTCCACAGCGGGAGGGCCCCAGATACGCAGTATTTT. This translates into CASSFHSGRAPDTQYF.

This chain links TRBV4-2 with TRBJ1-5, with 7 bases fitting TRBD1. This CDR3 contains 18 residues. The germline V gene encodes CDR1 LGHNA and CDR2 YNFKEQ. V lost 0 bases, J lost 6 bases, and 14 bases stayed unmatched. The CDR3 region is CASSQDALAGGQGQPQHF. DNA of the CDR3: TGTGCCAGCAGCCAAGATGCCCTGGCAGGGGGGCAGGGTCAGCCCCAGCATTTT.

This sequence joins TRBV28 and TRBJ1-3; 7 bases align to TRBD1. J gave up 8 bases and V 4 bases, and 17 bases lay outside the gene matches. The CDR3 has 17 amino acids. Germline V gene sequence: CDR1 MDHEN, CDR2 SYDVKM. CDR3 in amino acids: CASSSPVQGLGGDTIYF. DNA of the CDR3: TGTGCCAGCAGTTCGCCCGTACAGGGGCTCGGCGGGGACACCATATATTTT.

The rearrangement joins TRBV7-2 to TRBJ2-5, with TRBD2 identical over 11 bases. The CDR3 is made up of 15 amino acids. J lost 2 bases, V lost 4 bases, and 3 bases had no gene match. Per the germline V gene, CDR1 is SGHTA and CDR2 is FQGNSA. This chain's CDR3 is CASSYSSGGQETQYF. CDR3 sequence (DNA): TGTGCCAGCAGCTACTCTAGCGGGGGGCAAGAGACCCAGTACTTC. Full variable domain (rest looked up from reference TRBV7-2 and TRBJ2-5): GAGVSQSPSNKVTEKGKDVELRCDPISGHTALYWYRQSLGQGLEFLIYFQGNSAPDKSGLPSDRFSAERTGGSVSTLTIQRTQQEDSAVYLCASSYSSGGQETQYFGPGTRLLVL.

This chain connects TRBV15 to TRBJ1-1, with D uncertain. This CDR3 region has 17 residues. Trimming took off 3 bases at V and 5 bases at J, with 22 bases between the two ends. The germline V gene encodes CDR1 LNHNV and CDR2 YYDKDF (reference sequence). The CDR3 DNA reads TGTGCCACCAGCAGCGCGGCCGCGGTATTTTTTCGAACTGAAGCTTTCTTT. It encodes CATSSAAAVFFRTEAFF.

V is TRBV19 and J is TRBJ2-3; TRBD1 might be the D (7 bases). Germline lookup yields CDR1 LNHDA and CDR2 SQIVND (reference sequence). CDR3 size: 15 residues. V lost 4 bases and J lost 6, with 17 bases in between. CDR3 in DNA: TGTGCCAGTAGTAGAATAGGGGGCGGGATGGATACGCAGTATTTT. Translated, it gives CASSRIGGGMDTQYF.

The chain couples TRBV18 to TRBJ2-3; 10 nucleotides align to TRBD1. CDR1 is KGHSH, CDR2 LQKENI, per germline. With 3 bases clipped from V and 1 base from J, the junction kept 7 bases outside the gene matches. This CDR3 spans 17 amino acids. CDR3 region: CASSPIQGTGGTDTQYF. The CDR3 bases are TGTGCCAGCTCACCGATCCAAGGGACAGGGGGCACAGATACGCAGTATTTT. The whole variable domain, remainder taken from reference TRBV18 and TRBJ2-3, is NAGVMQNPRHLVRRRGQEARLRCSPMKGHSHVYWYRQLPEEGLKFMVYLQKENIIDESGMPKERFSAEFPKEGPSILRIQQVVRGDSAAYFCASSPIQGTGGTDTQYFGPGTRLTVL.

The chain recombines TRBV15 with TRBJ2-7; no firm D call. Germline V lookup: CDR1 LNHNV, CDR2 YYDKDF (reference sequence). The ends were cut back, 0 bases at V and 5 bases at J, with 14 bases in the middle. The CDR3 sequence is 15 residues long. CDR3 amino acids: CATSRDWATKHEQYF. The DNA of the CDR3 is TGTGCCACCAGCAGAGATTGGGCCACAAAGCACGAGCAGTACTTC. Full variable domain (outside the CDR3, taken from reference TRBV15 and TRBJ2-7): DAMVIQNPRYQVTQFGKPVTLSCSQTLNHNVMYWYQQKSSQAPKLLFHYYDKDFNNEADTPDNFQSRRPNTSFCFLDIRSPGLGDTAMYLCATSRDWATKHEQYFGPGTRLTVT.

V usage is TRBV4-1 and J usage is TRBJ1-1, with 10 bases aligning to TRBD1. There are 14 residues in the CDR3. Germline-derived CDR1 and CDR2 are MGHRA and YSYEKL. The trim removed 8 bases at V and 4 bases at J, leaving 7 bases unmatched. The chain's CDR3 is CASGRQGAITEAFF. The DNA of the CDR3 is TGCGCCAGCGGCCGACAGGGGGCCATCACTGAAGCTTTCTTT.

The chain combines TRBV15 with TRBJ2-7, with 10 positions matching TRBD1. V shed 3 bases, J shed 7 bases, and the junction held 9 bases outside the gene matches. The germline V gene encodes CDR1 LNHNV and CDR2 YYDKDF (reference sequence). There are 15 residues in the CDR3. The CDR3 DNA is TGTGCCACCAGCAGTCCCGGGACAGGGGAATGGGAGCAGTACTTC. Translating it yields CATSSPGTGEWEQYF.

Comment on this clone: Germline is not matched at one junction end, which may reflect a read error. The gene calls are TRBV7-9 and TRBJ2-7; D not certain. This CDR3 is 12 amino acids long. Germline CDR1 and CDR2: SEHNR and FQNEAQ (reference sequence). CDR3 sequence: CSSSQETYEQYF. The CDR3 DNA follows: TGTTCCAGCAGCCAGGAAACTTACGAGCAGTACTTC.